Listed here are 7 T cell receptor beta chains from one sample, sequenced in a study of T cells in Graves' hyperthyroidism and ophthalmopathy. RNA transcripts served as the template for amplifying TCR beta CDR3 regions. The primer set for the first-round RT-PCR of the TCR CDR3 was HTBI. TCRdb passed the multiplex PCR reads through MiXCR, listing each CDR3 protein once. The data show 300,000 to 400,000 distinct CDR3 sequences, with more than 11% seen just once and around 23% held by the top ten. Sequences were obtained from blood. All receptors derive from a woman aged 25 to 39 with Graves' hyperthyroidism.

This clonotype was observed a handful of times. The chain employs TRBV9 and TRBJ1-4, with 10 bases that match TRBD1. The CDR3 runs 17 residues. V dropped 1 base and J dropped 8; count of bases not matched to a gene: 11. CDR1 is SGDLS and CDR2 is YYNGEE in the germline V gene. The CDR3 DNA sequence: TGTGCCAGCAGCGTATCCGCCTCGACAGGGGGCAGGGAAAAACTGTTTTTT. This gives the protein CASSVSASTGGREKLFF.

This clonotype appeared many times. The rearrangement uses TRBV28 and TRBJ1-6; the D is unclear. Trimming cost V 4 bases and J 14 bases, with 15 bases left between them. This CDR3 contains 13 residues. Germline assignment: CDR1 MDHEN and CDR2 SYDVKM. In DNA form, the CDR3 reads TGTGCCAGCAGTTCCCCCGCGATCTGGGCCCTCCACTTT. Translated, it gives CASSSPAIWALHF.

This clonotype has more than one count but fewer than ten. The chain joins TRBV7-2 to TRBJ2-1, with 10 bases identical to TRBD2. V gave up 5 bases and J gave up 3 bases; unmatched junction bases: 7. The CDR3 spans 16 residues. The V gene's germline CDR1 is SGHTA and CDR2 FQGNSA. The CDR3 DNA reads as TGTGCCAGCAGCCCCCCTGGACTAGCGGACTACAATGAGCAGTTCTTC. It codes for CASSPPGLADYNEQFF.

This clonotype showed up many times. The rearrangement links TRBV6-6 to TRBJ2-7, with D possibly called TRBD1 or TRBD2 (5 bases each). The ends were cut back, 0 bases at V and 8 bases at J, with 17 bases in the middle. The CDR3 consists of 15 residues. Germline V gives CDR1 MNHNY, CDR2 SVGAGI (reference sequence). The CDR3 sequence is CASSYSPYLGEKQYF. CDR3 DNA: TGTGCCAGCAGTTACTCTCCCTATTTAGGGGAGAAGCAGTACTTC.

V gene TRBV4-1 combines with J gene TRBJ2-1, with 9 nucleotides matching TRBD1. Germline trimming cut 5 bases from V and 9 bases from J; bases unmatched to any gene: 11. The CDR3 is made up of 15 amino acids. The germline gives CDR1 MGHRA, CDR2 YSYEKL. The CDR3 DNA reads as TGCGCCAGCAGCACGGGACAGGGAGGGATCGTTGAGCAGTTCTTC. This sequence encodes CASSTGQGGIVEQFF.

The chain employs TRBV7-9 and TRBJ2-3; TRBD1 might be the D (5 bases). Trimming removed 3 bases at V and 0 bases at J, with 13 bases between. From germline, CDR1 is SEHNR and CDR2 FQNEAQ (reference sequence). The CDR3 extends over 16 amino acids. The CDR3 region has the DNA TGTGCCAGCAGCTTCCCCCCAGGGAAAAGCACAGATACGCAGTATTTT. Translation: CASSFPPGKSTDTQYF.

This chain links TRBV5-1 with TRBJ2-5, with 14 bases that match TRBD2. CDR3 size: 18 residues. With V trimmed by 3 bases and J by 5 bases, 12 bases remained unmatched. Germline V gene sequence: CDR1 SGHRS, CDR2 YFSETQ. The CDR3 nucleotides read TGCGCCAGCAGCTCCAGACTAGCGGGAGGGCCGGTGAGGGAGACCCAGTACTTC. The encoded protein is CASSSRLAGGPVRETQYF.